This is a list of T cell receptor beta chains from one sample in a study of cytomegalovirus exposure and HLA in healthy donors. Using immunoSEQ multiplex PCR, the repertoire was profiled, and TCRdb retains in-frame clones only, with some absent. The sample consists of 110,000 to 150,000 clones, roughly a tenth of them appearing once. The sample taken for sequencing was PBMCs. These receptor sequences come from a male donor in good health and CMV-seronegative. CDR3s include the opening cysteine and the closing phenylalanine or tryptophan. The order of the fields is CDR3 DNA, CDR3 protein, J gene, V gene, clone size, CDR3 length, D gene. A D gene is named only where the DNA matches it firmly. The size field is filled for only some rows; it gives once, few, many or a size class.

TGTGCCTGGAGTGTTCTAGCGGTTAGCACAGATACGCAGTATTTT CAWSVLAVSTDTQYF TRBJ2-3 TRBV30 few 15 TRBD2
TGTGCCAGCAGTTTGGGAAGGGGGCGCAGCTATTTT CASSLGRGRSYF TRBJ2-3 TRBV25-1 . 12 TRBD1
TGTGCCAGCAGTTTGGGACAGGGGTCCTACAATGAGCAGTTCTTC CASSLGQGSYNEQFF TRBJ2-1 TRBV25-1 . 15 TRBD1
TGTGCCAGCAGCTACCCCTTGGTCAGGGCGGAACGTAACTATGGCTACACCTTC CASSYPLVRAERNYGYTF TRBJ1-2 TRBV11-3 . 18 .
TGCGCCAGCAGCCAAGATTTTGACAACTCCTACGAGCAGTACTTC CASSQDFDNSYEQYF TRBJ2-7 TRBV4-3 . 15 .
TGCAGCGCCCGACCCGAGGGCGGGGGGCGAGGAGAGCAGTACTTC CSARPEGGGRGEQYF TRBJ2-7 TRBV29-1 few 15 TRBD2
TGTGCCAGCAGCTTAATAAGCGATACTGAAGCTTTCTTT CASSLISDTEAFF TRBJ1-1 TRBV7-8 few 13 .
TGTGCCGGAAGTCGGGCGGCGGGAGCAAGCAATGAGCAGTTCTTC CAGSRAAGASNEQFF TRBJ2-1 TRBV5-4 few 15 TRBD2
TGTGCCAGCACGGGATCGTACAATGAGCAGTTCTTC CASTGSYNEQFF TRBJ2-1 TRBV13 . 12 .
TGCGCCAGCAGCTTTTATTGGGACAGGGGGCTCACTGAAGCTTTCTTT CASSFYWDRGLTEAFF TRBJ1-1 TRBV5-1 . 16 TRBD1